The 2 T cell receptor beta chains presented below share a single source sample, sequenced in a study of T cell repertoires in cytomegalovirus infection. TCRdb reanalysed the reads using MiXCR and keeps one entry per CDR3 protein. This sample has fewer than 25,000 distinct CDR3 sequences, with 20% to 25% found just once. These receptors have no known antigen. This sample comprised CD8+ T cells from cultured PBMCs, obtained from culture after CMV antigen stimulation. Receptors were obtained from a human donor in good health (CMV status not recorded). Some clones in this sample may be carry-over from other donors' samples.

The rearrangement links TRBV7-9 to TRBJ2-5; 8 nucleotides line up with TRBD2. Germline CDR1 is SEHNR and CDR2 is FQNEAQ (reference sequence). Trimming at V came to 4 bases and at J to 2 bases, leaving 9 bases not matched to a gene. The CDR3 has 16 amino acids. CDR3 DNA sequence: TGTGCCAGCAGCTACCCGGGGGGGGTTCAGCAAGAGACCCAGTACTTC. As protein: CASSYPGGVQQETQYF.

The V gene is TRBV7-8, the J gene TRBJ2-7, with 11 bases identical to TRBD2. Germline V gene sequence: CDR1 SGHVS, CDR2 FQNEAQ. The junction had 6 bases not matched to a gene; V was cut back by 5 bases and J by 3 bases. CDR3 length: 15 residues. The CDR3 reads CASSVSGGAIYEQYF. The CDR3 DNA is TGTGCCAGCAGCGTTAGCGGGGGGGCCATCTACGAGCAGTACTTC. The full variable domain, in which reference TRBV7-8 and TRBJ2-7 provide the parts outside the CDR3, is GAGVSQSPRYKVAKRGQDVALRCDPISGHVSLFWYQQALGQGPEFLTYFQNEAQLDKSGLPSDRFFAERPEGSVSTLKIQRTQQEDSAVYLCASSVSGGAIYEQYFGPGTRLTVT.